This TCR beta chain was sequenced in a study of blood T cell repertoires in COVID-19. Some clones are missing from TCRdb's copy, which holds only in-frame ones; the method was immunoSEQ multiplex PCR. The table lists 95,000 to 150,000 clones, roughly 74% of them singletons, with 4.5% to 6% in the top ten. Trimming took 5 bases from V and 3 from J; bases not matched to a gene: 5. Germline V CDR1 and CDR2: SGHTA, FQGNSA. This CDR3 spans 14 amino acids. The clonotype was recovered from a man older than 75 with COVID-19, enrolled during active disease. The genes are TRBV7-2 and TRBJ2-7; 9 bases map to TRBD1. The source material was peripheral blood. The CDR3 nucleotides read TGTGCCAGCAGCCCGGACAGGGGCATCTACGAGCAGTACTTC. Translating it yields CASSPDRGIYEQYF.